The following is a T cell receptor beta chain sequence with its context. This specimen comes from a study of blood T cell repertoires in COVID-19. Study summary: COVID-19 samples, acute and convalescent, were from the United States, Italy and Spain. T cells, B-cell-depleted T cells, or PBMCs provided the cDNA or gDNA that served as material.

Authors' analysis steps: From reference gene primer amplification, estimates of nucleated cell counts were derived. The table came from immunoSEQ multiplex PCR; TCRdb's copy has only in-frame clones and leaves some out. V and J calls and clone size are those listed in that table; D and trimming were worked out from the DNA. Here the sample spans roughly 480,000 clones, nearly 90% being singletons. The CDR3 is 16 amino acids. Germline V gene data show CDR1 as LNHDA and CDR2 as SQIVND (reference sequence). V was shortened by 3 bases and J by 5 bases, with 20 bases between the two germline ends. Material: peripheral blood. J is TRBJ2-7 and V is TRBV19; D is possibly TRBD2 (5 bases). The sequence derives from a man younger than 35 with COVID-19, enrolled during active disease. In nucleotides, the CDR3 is TGTGCCAGTAGTATGGGTCGGCGGGCCGGCTCGGACGAGCAGTACTTC. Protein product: CASSMGRRAGSDEQYF.